The 21 T cell receptor beta chains in this list originate from one sample, sequenced in a study of blood T cell repertoires in COVID-19. Sequencing used immunoSEQ multiplex PCR; TCRdb keeps in-frame clones, though not all of them. The sample carries 65,000 to 90,000 clones, about 90% recorded once. The specimen sequenced was peripheral blood. All receptors come from a human donor in a cohort sampled during active COVID-19.

This sequence joins TRBV6-5 and TRBJ2-3; D is ambiguous. The CDR3 totals 14 residues. The germline V and J ends were trimmed by 6 bases and 6 bases, with 16 bases remaining between them. CDR1 is MNHEY, CDR2 SVGAGI, per germline. CDR3 sequence: CASSSGRKLDTQYF. The CDR3 DNA is TGTGCCAGCAGCTCTGGCCGAAAGTTGGATACGCAGTATTTT.

The chain links TRBV30 to TRBJ2-5, with 8 bases that match TRBD2. The CDR3 sequence is 17 residues long. The germline CDR1 and CDR2 sequences are GTSNPN and SVGIG (reference sequence). J lost 4 bases, V lost 0 bases, and 13 bases had no gene match. The CDR3 loop reads CAWSVVSGGTLPETQYF. The CDR3 nucleotides read TGTGCCTGGAGTGTCGTCAGCGGGGGAACCCTCCCAGAGACCCAGTACTTC. The full variable domain, with the rest looked up from reference TRBV30 and TRBJ2-5, is SQTIHQWPATLVQPVGSPLSLECTVEGTSNPNLYWYRQAAGRGLQLLFYSVGIGQISSEVPQNLSASRPQDRQFILSSKKLLLSDSGFYLCAWSVVSGGTLPETQYFGPGTRLLVL.

This chain connects TRBV25-1 to TRBJ2-3, with a tentative D call TRBD2 (5 bases). V was shortened by 8 bases and J by 0 bases, with 9 bases between the two germline ends. Germline V gives CDR1 MGHDK, CDR2 SYGVNS. CDR3 length: 13 residues. CDR3 sequence: CASGEISTDTQYF. The CDR3 coding sequence is TGTGCCAGCGGGGAGATAAGCACAGATACGCAGTATTTT.

The rearrangement uses TRBV4-1 and TRBJ2-5; 8 nucleotides agree with TRBD1. The CDR3 consists of 17 residues. The trim removed 0 bases at V and 0 bases at J, leaving 6 bases unmatched. Germline-derived CDR1 and CDR2 are MGHRA and YSYEKL. In DNA, the CDR3 is TGCGCCAGCAGCCAAGAATCCACGGGACAGGACCAAGAGACCCAGTACTTC. Amino acid sequence: CASSQESTGQDQETQYF.

CDR3 bases: TGTGCCACCCAGGGTGCTCCCCTTCAAGAGACCCAGTACTTC. As protein: CATQGAPLQETQYF. V gene TRBV10-3 combines with J gene TRBJ2-5; maybe TRBD1 (5 bases). The ends were cut back, 10 bases at V and 2 bases at J, with 17 bases in the middle. This CDR3 has 14 amino acids. Germline CDR1 reads ENHRY; CDR2 reads SYGVKD.

The rearrangement uses TRBV21-1 and TRBJ2-5; TRBD1, the table's D call, was not compared with the DNA. TRBV21-1 counts as a pseudogene. The CDR3 covers 16 residues. CDR3 nucleotide sequence: TGTGCCAGCAGCAATGGGGCAGTAGGGTACCAAGAGACCCAGTACTTC. It specifies CASSNGAVGYQETQYF.

The chain links TRBV19 to TRBJ2-2; D is undetermined. The V end was cut by 6 bases, the J end by 5 bases, with 19 bases between. CDR1 is LNHDA, CDR2 SQIVND, per germline (reference sequence). The CDR3 runs to 16 residues. Here the CDR3 reads CASSLDRRARTGELFF. CDR3 coding DNA: TGTGCCAGTAGCCTTGATCGGAGAGCTAGGACCGGGGAGCTGTTTTTT.

The chain is built from TRBV6-5 and TRBJ1-1, with 7 bases identical to TRBD1. CDR1 and CDR2 from the germline V gene are MNHEY and SVGAGI. With V trimmed by 8 bases and J by 4 bases, 7 bases remained unmatched. This CDR3 is built from 13 residues. CDR3 bases: TGTGCCAGCCGAACGACAGGGAGCACTGAAGCTTTCTTT. Translated, it gives CASRTTGSTEAFF.

The rearrangement uses TRBV6-2 or TRBV6-3 and TRBJ1-5, with D possibly TRBD1 on 6 matching bases. CDR3 length equals 16 residues. CDR1 is MNHEY and CDR2 is SVGEGT in the germline V gene. V was trimmed by 5 bases and J by 0 bases, leaving 14 bases between them. In DNA form, the CDR3 reads TGTGCCAGCAGTAAAAAAGGGGGAACTAGCAATCAGCCCCAGCATTTT. Its translation is CASSKKGGTSNQPQHF.

The chain employs TRBV6-2 or TRBV6-3 and TRBJ1-6; unclear D gene. Germline CDR1 MNHEY, CDR2 SVGEGT. The germline V and J ends were trimmed by 2 bases and 5 bases, with 10 bases remaining between them. This CDR3 contains 15 residues. The CDR3 sequence is CASSYLNRNNSPLHF. For the CDR3, the DNA is TGTGCCAGCAGTTACCTCAACAGAAATAATTCACCCCTCCACTTT.

This chain links TRBV19 with TRBJ2-7, with 7 bases aligning to TRBD1. The CDR3 length is 16 residues. CDR1 is LNHDA and CDR2 is SQIVND in the germline V gene (reference sequence). With V trimmed by 5 bases and J by 4 bases, 14 bases remained unmatched. Here the CDR3 DNA reads TGTGCCAGTAGTCCACACCATGACAGGGTCTTTTACGAGCAGTACTTC. Protein product: CASSPHHDRVFYEQYF.

The chain is built from TRBV15 and TRBJ1-5, with 8 bases aligning to TRBD1. The CDR3 is 17 amino acids. J gave up 7 bases and V 1 base, and 12 bases lay outside the gene matches. From germline, CDR1 is LNHNV and CDR2 YYDKDF (reference sequence). The DNA of the CDR3 is TGTGCCACCAGCAGAGCCCCAGGTACAGGGGGTAGGCAGCCCCAGCATTTT. This gives the protein CATSRAPGTGGRQPQHF.

This sequence joins TRBV5-4 and TRBJ2-5; D is ambiguous. Germline values: CDR1 SGHNT, CDR2 YYREEE (reference sequence). Trimming took 0 bases from V and 1 from J, leaving 4 bases between them. The CDR3 is 13 residues long. The CDR3 DNA follows: TGTGCCAGCAGCTTGGGACTCCAAGAGACCCAGTACTTC. Translation: CASSLGLQETQYF.

The chain uses TRBV7-2 and TRBJ1-2; D ambiguous. The germline CDR1 and CDR2 sequences are SGHTA and FQGNSA. The CDR3 is made up of 13 amino acids. The ends were cut back, 5 bases at V and 5 bases at J, with 12 bases in the middle. For the CDR3, the DNA is TGTGCCAGCAGCCCCGAGGGATCTTATGGCTACACCTTC. Its translation is CASSPEGSYGYTF.

The genes are TRBV5-1 and TRBJ2-5, with 10 bases that match TRBD1. This CDR3 contains 15 residues. V dropped 5 bases and J dropped 5; count of bases not matched to a gene: 9. Germline V gives CDR1 SGHRS, CDR2 YFSETQ. CDR3 bases: TGCGCCAGCAGTCACAGACAGGGGGCTGTTGAGACCCAGTACTTC. This encodes CASSHRQGAVETQYF.

V is TRBV7-2 and J is TRBJ2-1, with 12 positions matching TRBD2. CDR1 and CDR2 from the germline V gene are SGHTA and FQGNSA. V shed 8 bases and J 5 bases; nucleotides not matched to a gene: 7. The CDR3 has 15 residues. DNA for the CDR3: TGTGCCAGCGGCACCCGGACTAGCGGGAACAATGAGCAGTTCTTC. Encoded protein: CASGTRTSGNNEQFF.

This rearrangement joins TRBV6-2 or TRBV6-3 to TRBJ2-3; 10 bases align to TRBD1. Germline V lookup: CDR1 MNHEY, CDR2 SVGEGT. The CDR3 is 15 amino acids. V was clipped by 4 bases and J by 6 bases; unmatched bases: 7. CDR3 amino acids: CASSLGDRGQDTQYF. CDR3 DNA: TGTGCCAGCAGTTTAGGGGACAGGGGACAGGATACGCAGTATTTT.

This chain joins TRBV11-2 and TRBJ2-1; D unclear. The CDR3 is 11 amino acids. Germline-derived CDR1 and CDR2 are SGHAT and FQNNGV. Trimming left V 5 bases short and J 9 bases short, with 8 bases between. The CDR3 nucleotides are TGTGCCAGCAGCCGCAGTTCTGAGCAGTTCTTC. Translation gives CASSRSSEQFF.

This clone was seen more than once but under ten times. The rearrangement links TRBV5-1 to TRBJ2-1, with a tentative D call TRBD1 (5 bases). The CDR3 is 16 residues long. The V end was cut by 0 bases, the J end by 2 bases, with 12 bases between. Germline CDR1 reads SGHRS; CDR2 reads YFSETQ. The CDR3 region is CASSLEVRETYNEQFF. The CDR3 region has the DNA TGCGCCAGCAGCTTGGAGGTCAGGGAAACCTACAATGAGCAGTTCTTC.

V and J are TRBV7-9 and TRBJ2-5, with TRBD2 identical over 10 bases. The V segment lost 5 bases and the J segment 2 bases; nucleotides outside the gene matches: 5. The CDR3 consists of 15 residues. Germline V gives CDR1 SEHNR, CDR2 FQNEAQ (reference sequence). This chain's CDR3 is CASSPAGGGQETQYF. DNA for the CDR3: TGTGCCAGCAGCCCAGCGGGGGGGGGTCAAGAGACCCAGTACTTC.

The chain links TRBV11-2 to TRBJ2-3, with 8 positions matching TRBD2. With V trimmed by 2 bases and J by 2 bases, 6 bases remained unmatched. Germline V gene lookup returns CDR1 SGHAT and CDR2 FQNNGV. The CDR3 is 16 residues long. Here the CDR3 DNA reads TGTGCCAGCAGCTTATTTACTAGCGGTTTCACAGATACGCAGTATTTT. It encodes CASSLFTSGFTDTQYF.